This TCR beta chain is from a study of blood T cell repertoires in COVID-19. In the study's own analysis: It was from reference gene primer amplification that nucleated cell counts were estimated. Using immunoSEQ multiplex PCR, the repertoire was profiled, and TCRdb retains in-frame clones only, with some absent. V and J calls and clone size are given by that table; D and trimming were obtained from the DNA. The table shows around 130,000 clones, with less than 90% occurring only once. Trimming removed 4 bases from V and 3 bases from J; junction bases left unmatched: 6. The CDR3 has 15 residues. Germline assignment: CDR1 SGHRS and CDR2 YFSETQ.

This chain connects TRBV5-1 to TRBJ1-1; 10 nucleotides agree with TRBD1. The clonotype was recovered from a human donor with COVID-19, enrolled during active disease. The donor label of this sample is uncertain. The specimen was peripheral blood. For the CDR3, the DNA is TGCGCCAGCAGCGACATTGGACAGGGGGACACTGAAGCTTTCTTT. Translated, it gives CASSDIGQGDTEAFF.